One sample yielded the 31 T cell receptor beta chains listed below, sequenced in a study of shared clonotypes between healthy human individuals. Repertoires were generated with immunoSEQ multiplex PCR, while TCRdb's copy carries only in-frame clones and drops some. The table has approximately 2.3 million clones, approximately 93% seen once; the top ten hold 0.3% to 0.4%. The specimen was naive CD4+ T cells from PBMCs. The sample's subset: CD45RA+ positively selected. These receptors all stem from a man between 18 and 35 years old in good health. Some clones in this sample may be carry-over from other donors' samples.

V gene TRBV5-6 combines with J gene TRBJ2-7, with D tentatively TRBD2 (6 bases). The CDR3 has 17 amino acids. Trimming took 3 bases from V and 4 from J, leaving 23 bases between them. From germline, CDR1 is SGHDT and CDR2 YYEEEE. This CDR3 reads CASSSLHRTRRGYEQYF. In DNA, the CDR3 is TGTGCCAGCAGCTCCCTACACCGGACCCGGAGGGGTTACGAGCAGTACTTC.

This chain uses TRBV11-2 with TRBJ1-3; D might be TRBD1 (6 bases). The V end lost 1 base, the J end lost 0 bases, and 7 bases lay between the germline ends. Germline CDR1 is SGHAT and CDR2 is FQNNGV. The CDR3 length is 15 residues. This chain's CDR3 is CASSLGTVSGNTIYF. The CDR3 nucleotides are TGTGCCAGCAGCTTAGGGACAGTCTCTGGAAACACCATATATTTT.

This chain links TRBV5-1 with TRBJ2-3, with D possibly matching TRBD1 (6 bases). The germline V gene encodes CDR1 SGHRS and CDR2 YFSETQ. CDR3 size: 16 residues. V was shortened by 0 bases and J by 6 bases, with 17 bases between the two germline ends. CDR3 bases: TGCGCCAGCAGCTTGGACACGCAGGGGCCGTTGGATACGCAGTATTTT. Translated: CASSLDTQGPLDTQYF.

The chain recombines TRBV5-1 with TRBJ1-4, with 7 bases matching TRBD1. CDR1 and CDR2 (germline): SGHRS, YFSETQ. This CDR3 spans 13 amino acids. The V and J ends lost 5 bases and 3 bases, in that order; junction bases with no gene match: 1. The CDR3 DNA reads as TGCGCCAGCAGGACAGGGCCTAATGAAAAACTGTTTTTT. This codes for CASRTGPNEKLFF.

The count of this clone is one. The chain links TRBV27 to TRBJ2-4; unclear D gene. Trimming pared 4 bases from V and 0 bases from J, leaving 10 bases between. This CDR3 has 15 amino acids. Germline V gives CDR1 MNHEY, CDR2 SMNVEV (reference sequence). CDR3 coding DNA: TGTGCCAGCAGTTCCTCGGCGCTAGCCAAAAACATTCAGTACTTC. Protein sequence: CASSSSALAKNIQYF.

This sequence joins TRBV15 and TRBJ2-1; D ambiguous. Between the trimmed V and J ends, which lost 7 bases and 9 bases, there was a span of 13 bases. Germline V gene sequence: CDR1 LNHNV, CDR2 YYDKDF (reference sequence). The CDR3 runs 12 residues. CDR3 DNA: TGTGCCACCACCTGGGATGAGAGTGAGCAGTTCTTC. Protein sequence: CATTWDESEQFF.

The chain combines TRBV28 with TRBJ2-1; 7 bases line up with TRBD2. The V segment lost 5 bases and the J segment 4 bases; nucleotides outside the gene matches: 11. The CDR3 totals 16 residues. The germline gives CDR1 MDHEN, CDR2 SYDVKM. This CDR3 reads CASSRPGREGYNEQFF. In nucleotides, the CDR3 is TGTGCCAGCAGTCGCCCTGGGAGGGAGGGATACAATGAGCAGTTCTTC.

The chain couples TRBV5-1 to TRBJ1-2, with 8 nucleotides matching TRBD1. Looked up from germline, CDR1 is SGHRS and CDR2 is YFSETQ. The junction had 7 bases not matched to a gene; V was cut back by 4 bases and J by 8 bases. The CDR3 covers 13 residues. The CDR3 protein is CASSDSRGQGYTF. The CDR3 DNA reads as TGCGCCAGCAGCGACTCCAGGGGGCAGGGCTACACCTTC. The full variable domain, its missing parts supplied by reference TRBV5-1 and TRBJ1-2, is KAGVTQTPRYLIKTRGQQVTLSCSPISGHRSVSWYQQTPGQGLQFLFEYFSETQRNKGNFPGRFSGRQFSNSRSEMNVSTLELGDSALYLCASSDSRGQGYTFGSGTRLTVV.

The rearrangement links TRBV28 to TRBJ1-4; a possible D gene is TRBD1 (5 bases). The V gene's germline CDR1 is MDHEN and CDR2 SYDVKM. CDR3 size: 16 residues. V was pared by 2 bases and J by 2 bases, with 12 bases between. Written as DNA, the CDR3 is TGTGCCAGCAGTTTACGGCAGGGAAGGACTAATGAAAAACTGTTTTTT. This encodes CASSLRQGRTNEKLFF.

As DNA, the CDR3 is TGTGCCAGCATCCCCTCCGGGACAGGGGCCTACGAGCAGTACTTC. Its translation is CASIPSGTGAYEQYF. The genes are TRBV28 and TRBJ2-7; 10 bases line up with TRBD1. Germline values: CDR1 MDHEN, CDR2 SYDVKM. The CDR3 length is 15 residues. After removal of 7 bases from V and 2 bases from J, the junction contained 8 bases not matched to a gene. Full variable domain (remainder filled in from reference TRBV28 and TRBJ2-7): DVKVTQSSRYLVKRTGEKVFLECVQDMDHENMFWYRQDPGLGLRLIYFSYDVKMKEKGDIPEGYSVSREKKERFSLILESASTNQTSMYLCASIPSGTGAYEQYFGPGTRLTVT.

Concerning this clone: The same CDR3 arises from other DNA sequences in this sample as well. The chain joins TRBV6-1 to TRBJ1-1; D remains ambiguous. This CDR3 comprises 13 residues. V gave up 1 base and J gave up 5 bases, with 8 bases separating them. Germline CDR1 MNHNS, CDR2 SASEGT. The CDR3 loop is CASSEDRGTEAFF. In DNA form, the CDR3 reads TGTGCCAGCAGTGAAGATCGCGGGACTGAAGCTTTCTTT.

The genes are TRBV21-1 and TRBJ1-5; TRBD1, the table's D call, lacks a check against the DNA. TRBV21-1 constitutes a pseudogene. This CDR3 has 16 residues. CDR3 residues: CASSKGGQNSNQPQHF. In DNA form, the CDR3 reads TGTGCCAGCAGCAAAGGTGGGCAGAATAGCAATCAGCCCCAGCATTTT.

The table lists this clone with a count of one. The chain links TRBV25-1 to TRBJ2-7; TRBD2 agrees at 11 bases. With V trimmed by 7 bases and J by 5 bases, 7 bases remained unmatched. Germline CDR1 reads MGHDK; CDR2 reads SYGVNS. The CDR3 loop spans 14 amino acids. The CDR3 DNA is TGTGCCAGCACCCTAGCGGGAGGACAACACGAGCAGTACTTC. It specifies CASTLAGGQHEQYF.

The chain joins TRBV6-5 to TRBJ1-3; D is uncertain. The V gene's germline CDR1 is MNHEY and CDR2 SVGAGI. The CDR3 runs to 14 residues. The ends were cut back, 2 bases at V and 0 bases at J, with 5 bases in the middle. The CDR3 sequence: CASSYGNSGNTIYF. The CDR3 DNA is TGTGCCAGCAGTTACGGGAACTCTGGAAACACCATATATTTT.

This clone is a singleton in its sample. The rearrangement joins TRBV18 to TRBJ2-7, with 10 positions matching TRBD2. The J segment lost 2 bases and the V segment lost 3 bases, leaving 10 bases of the junction unmatched. Germline V lookup: CDR1 KGHSH, CDR2 LQKENI. This CDR3 has 17 residues. The CDR3 DNA is TGTGCCAGCTCACCTCGACATCTAGCGGGAGAGGCCTACGAGCAGTACTTC. Its translation is CASSPRHLAGEAYEQYF.

This chain connects TRBV28 to TRBJ1-4; a weak D match, TRBD1 (6 bases). The CDR3 totals 18 residues. With 5 bases removed from V and 7 bases from J, the gap between germline ends came to 26 bases. CDR1 is MDHEN and CDR2 is SYDVKM in the germline V gene. This CDR3 is CASSHVWGKQGGSEKLFF. The CDR3 DNA follows: TGTGCCAGCAGTCACGTTTGGGGTAAACAGGGAGGGTCTGAAAAACTGTTTTTT.

This rearrangement joins TRBV11-1 to TRBJ1-6; the D is unclear. Deletions cut 2 bases from V and 10 bases from J, with 12 bases between. The CDR3 loop spans 14 amino acids. The V gene's germline CDR1 is SGHAT and CDR2 FQDESV (reference sequence). The CDR3 spells CASSLSTRDSPLHF. The CDR3 nucleotides are TGTGCCAGCAGCTTAAGCACCCGCGACTCACCCCTCCACTTT.

The chain joins TRBV28 to TRBJ1-2; D is possibly TRBD1 (6 bases). Germline V CDR1 and CDR2: MDHEN, SYDVKM. CDR3 length: 13 residues. Trimming took off 5 bases at V and 6 bases at J, with 13 bases between the two ends. DNA for the CDR3: TGTGCCAGCAGTCCCCGGGGGGGCGATGGCTACACCTTC. Amino acid sequence: CASSPRGGDGYTF.

The chain employs TRBV28 and TRBJ1-5; D gene uncertain. The CDR3 covers 12 residues. The germline V gene has CDR1 MDHEN and CDR2 SYDVKM. CDR3 DNA sequence: TGTTCGGTACAGATTGTAAATCAGCCCCAGCATTTT. It yields the protein CSVQIVNQPQHF. Full variable domain (rest looked up from reference TRBV28 and TRBJ1-5): DVKVTQSSRYLVKRTGEKVFLECVQDMDHENMFWYRQDPGLGLRLIYFSYDVKMKEKGDIPEGYSVSREKKERFSLILESASTNQTSMYLCSVQIVNQPQHFGDGTRLSIL.

This chain's CDR3 is CASSKGTSLNEKLFF. The CDR3 nucleotides read TGTGCCAGTAGTAAGGGGACAAGTCTTAATGAAAAACTGTTTTTT. The V and J genes are TRBV19 and TRBJ1-4; D might be TRBD1 (6 bases). Looked up from germline, CDR1 is LNHDA and CDR2 is SQIVND (reference sequence). V lost 4 bases and J 4 bases, leaving 13 bases between the germline ends. The CDR3 runs to 15 residues.

This clone has just one count. The junction does not match germline at one end; this may be a read error. The CDR3 region is CASSSFNEQFF. In DNA, the CDR3 is TGTGCCAGCAGCTCCTTCAATGAGCAGTTCTTC. The rearrangement links TRBV11-2 to TRBJ2-1; D is unclear. The CDR3 is 11 residues long. Germline-derived CDR1 and CDR2 are SGHAT and FQNNGV.

The chain is built from TRBV5-4 and TRBJ2-5; 9 bases are a match to TRBD2. Germline trimming cut 6 bases from V and 5 bases from J; bases unmatched to any gene: 8. Germline V gene lookup returns CDR1 SGHNT and CDR2 YYREEE (reference sequence). The CDR3 is 14 amino acids. Here the CDR3 DNA reads TGTGCCAGCACGGCGGGAGGGGGTAAGGAGACCCAGTACTTC. Amino acids: CASTAGGGKETQYF.

V gene TRBV29-1 combines with J gene TRBJ2-3; TRBD1 matches at 9 bases. The CDR3 covers 12 residues. Germline V gene lookup returns CDR1 SQVTM and CDR2 ANQGSEA. V was clipped by 7 bases and J by 5 bases; unmatched bases: 4. The CDR3 nucleotides are TGCAGCGCCCGGACAGGGGAAGATACGCAGTATTTT. Amino acids: CSARTGEDTQYF.

The chain is built from TRBV28 and TRBJ2-3; D is perhaps TRBD1 (5 bases). The germline gives CDR1 MDHEN, CDR2 SYDVKM. There are 13 residues in the CDR3. V lost 8 bases and J 1 base, leaving 10 bases between the germline ends. For the CDR3, the DNA is TGTGCCAGCTCTGTAGGGGGCACAGATACGCAGTATTTT. It encodes CASSVGGTDTQYF.

V and J are TRBV28 and TRBJ1-2, with TRBD1 as a possible D gene (6 bases). The length of the CDR3 is 14 residues. Trimming took off 4 bases at V and 3 bases at J, with 12 bases between the two ends. Germline V CDR1 and CDR2: MDHEN, SYDVKM. The CDR3 nucleotides are TGTGCCAGCAGTTCGACAGGAGACTACTATGGCTACACCTTC. Translating gives CASSSTGDYYGYTF.

This clone was found once. The V and J genes are TRBV28 and TRBJ1-1; D gene ambiguous. Trimming removed 6 bases at V and 6 bases at J, with 17 bases between. This CDR3 has 14 residues. Germline CDR1 and CDR2: MDHEN and SYDVKM. The CDR3 loop is CASSLGQVVPEAFF. Here the CDR3 DNA reads TGTGCCAGCAGCCTCGGCCAGGTTGTCCCTGAAGCTTTCTTT.

This sequence joins TRBV27 and TRBJ1-5; tentatively, D is TRBD1 (5 bases). The CDR3 has 14 residues. The V end lost 5 bases, the J end lost 4 bases, and 12 bases lay between the germline ends. Germline V CDR1 and CDR2: MNHEY, SMNVEV (reference sequence). CDR3 loop: CASSNLQGNQPQHF. The CDR3 DNA sequence: TGTGCCAGCAGTAATCTGCAGGGAAATCAGCCCCAGCATTTT.

CDR3 loop: CASSVGGTAVYQETQYF. CDR3 coding DNA: TGTGCCAGCAGCGTAGGAGGGACAGCTGTGTACCAAGAGACCCAGTACTTC. The rearrangement joins TRBV9 to TRBJ2-5; 7 positions match TRBD1. The CDR3 contains 17 residues. V was pared by 0 bases and J by 0 bases, with 8 bases of the junction left unmatched. Germline values: CDR1 SGDLS, CDR2 YYNGEE.

The chain uses TRBV9 and TRBJ2-2; 7 bases match TRBD2. The CDR3 extends over 15 amino acids. The junction had 7 bases not matched to a gene; V was cut back by 7 bases and J by 1 base. Germline loops: CDR1 SGDLS, CDR2 YYNGEE. The CDR3 region is CASGREKGNTGELFF. For the CDR3, the DNA is TGTGCCAGCGGGAGGGAGAAGGGGAACACCGGGGAGCTGTTTTTT.

This sequence joins TRBV11-1 and TRBJ2-3; TRBD1 might be the D (5 bases). Trimming stripped 2 bases from V and 5 bases from J, with 11 bases between. Per germline, CDR1 SGHAT and CDR2 FQDESV (reference sequence). The CDR3 has 14 residues. The CDR3 DNA reads as TGTGCCAGCAGCTTAAGGGGCTACGGAGATACGCAGTATTTT. It yields the protein CASSLRGYGDTQYF.

The chain combines TRBV11-1 with TRBJ2-3; perhaps TRBD2 as D (5 bases). From germline, CDR1 is SGHAT and CDR2 FQDESV (reference sequence). V gave up 2 bases and J gave up 7 bases, with 19 bases separating them. There are 16 residues in the CDR3. As DNA, the CDR3 is TGTGCCAGCAGCTTAAGGGCTAGCCGATGGCCGAATACGCAGTATTTT. Amino acid sequence: CASSLRASRWPNTQYF.